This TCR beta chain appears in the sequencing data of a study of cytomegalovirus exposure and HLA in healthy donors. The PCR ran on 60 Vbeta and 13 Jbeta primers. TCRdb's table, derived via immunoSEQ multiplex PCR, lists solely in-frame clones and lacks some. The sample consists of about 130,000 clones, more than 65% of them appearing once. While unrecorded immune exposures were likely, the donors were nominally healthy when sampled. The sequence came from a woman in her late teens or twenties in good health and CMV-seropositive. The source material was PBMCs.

In DNA form, the CDR3 reads TGTGCCAGCAGCCGGGATTGGACTGTCGATAACTATGGCTACACCTTC. Encoded protein: CASSRDWTVDNYGYTF. V gene TRBV7-9 combines with J gene TRBJ1-2; D unresolved. Trimming removed 5 bases from V and 1 base from J, with 17 bases in between. Germline lookup yields CDR1 SEHNR and CDR2 FQNEAQ (reference sequence). CDR3 size: 16 residues.